This TCR beta chain is drawn from a study of OX40 agonist ivuxolimab in advanced cancers. A note on the overall study: Ivuxolimab, which targeted the costimulatory receptor OX40 (CD134), was an agonistic, fully human IgG2 monoclonal antibody. Patients were allowed to have had prior anti-PD-1, anti-PD-L1 or anti-CTLA-4 therapy, and approximately 41% of the dose-escalation patients had previously received checkpoint inhibitors. Peripheral TCRbeta sequencing was intended to test whether TCR sequence diversity was altered and clonal T-cell expansion was caused by ivuxolimab. Partial responses occurred in three dose-escalation patients: two with cutaneous melanoma and one with hepatocellular carcinoma. Among the approximately 54 dose-escalation patients, around 19 had hepatocellular carcinoma, about 15 melanoma, 9 renal cell carcinoma and 9 head and neck cancer. In the dose-escalation cohort, around four fifths of patients were male, and the mean age was approximately 55 years, with a range of roughly 20 to 79. Intravenous ivuxolimab was administered to patients every 2 weeks at six dose levels: 0.01, 0.1, 0.3, 1.5, 3 and 10 mg/kg. The paper describes the monotherapy dose-escalation part (N of about 54 patients) of the phase I trial of ivuxolimab. Summary of the overall study and its limitations: After ivuxolimab, more expanded clones were found on average in CD8+ T cells than in CD4+ T cells. The antigen specificity of the peripheral T cells that underwent clonal expansion was not determined. Low levels of normalized T-cell clonal expansion were also seen in some nonresponding patients. In the 0.1-3.0 mg/kg groups, partial responders were among the patients with the lowest normalized peripheral clonal expansion, particularly in CD8+ T cells. At doses of 0.1 to 3.0 mg/kg, clonal expansion of both CD4+ and CD8+ T cells in blood was seen between baseline and week 6.

The trial excluded patients who had a history of autoimmune disease or who were on systemic immunosuppression. Peripheral blood for TCR sequencing was collected from all dose cohorts at baseline, on cycle 4 day 1, and on cycle 7 day 1. The samples were taken from a phase I, first-in-human, multicenter, open-label dose-escalation trial of ivuxolimab. The trial enrolled adults with locally advanced or metastatic head and neck squamous cell, hepatocellular, melanoma or renal cell carcinoma. CD4+ and CD8+ T cells were sorted separately from peripheral blood before TCR sequencing. For sequencing of the TCRbeta CDR3 region, genomic DNA was extracted from the sorted cells. The immunoSEQ Assay was used to sequence the TCRbeta CDR3 regions. Held by TCRdb, this immuneACCESS table contains in-frame sequences only and omits some clones. Under half of the omission traces to an unresolved V gene where checked; the cause of the rest is unknown. The sample data list about 68,000 clones, and more than 75% of these were observed just once. Roughly 0.7% of the sample comes from the top ten.

Comment on this clone: The antigen it recognizes is unknown. Base qualities were left out, and no much larger clone turns up one base away.

From the germline V gene, CDR1 is SGHTA and CDR2 is FQGTGA. Including cysteine and phenylalanine, the CDR3 has 15 amino acids. The read is trimmed to its CDR3 DNA, 45 bases read in frame from base 1. The V end loses 5 bases and the J end loses 0 bases, and a stretch of 11 bases separates them. The specimen was CD4+ or CD8+ T cells sorted from blood, collected in a trial of the OX40 agonist ivuxolimab. This receptor chain uses TRBV7-3 and TRBJ2-4; possibly the D gene is TRBD1, per 5 matching bases. This receptor was taken from an adult with an advanced solid tumor such as melanoma, head and neck, liver or kidney cancer. The nucleotides are TGTGCCAGCAGCCTTCTGGGGCTAGCCAAAAACATTCAGTACTTC. It is translated as CASSLLGLAKNIQYF. With the rest looked up from the reference TRBV7-3 and TRBJ2-4 genes rather than sequenced, the full variable domain is GAGVSQTPSNKVTEKGKYVELRCDPISGHTALYWYRQSLGQGPEFLIYFQGTGAADDSGLPNDRFFAVRPEGSVSTLKIQRTERGDSAVYLCASSLLGLAKNIQYFGAGTRLSVL.